Listed below are T cell receptor beta chains from one sample, sequenced in a study of cytomegalovirus exposure and HLA in healthy donors. Generated by immunoSEQ multiplex PCR, the TCRdb table keeps only in-frame clones and is missing some. Among some 120,000 clones listed, roughly 83% were seen once. Source material: PBMCs. These receptors came from a woman aged 18-29 years in good health and CMV-seropositive. The CDR3 runs from the conserved cysteine through the conserved F or W. D genes are given only for firm matches. Only some rows state a clone size, as once, few, many or a class for expanded clones.

TRBD2 . TRBJ2-1 TRBV11-2 TGTGCCAGCAGCTCAATTCGACTAGCGGGTGCCTACAATGAGCAGTTCTTC CASSSIRLAGAYNEQFF
TRBD1 . TRBJ2-1 TRBV30 TGTGCCTGGGCCCGGGACAGGGGGGGCAATGAGCAGTTCTTC CAWARDRGGNEQFF
TRBD1 . TRBJ2-7 TRBV2 TGTGCCAGCAGTGGGACAGGAGGCTCCTACGAGCAGTACTTC CASSGTGGSYEQYF
. . TRBJ1-3 TRBV30 TGTGCCTGGAGGGACCTGGGGCGGTTTGGGACCATATATTTT CAWRDLGRFGTIYF
. . TRBJ2-1 TRBV5-1 TGCGCCAGCAGCATCCCAGGGCTCTCCTACAATGAGCAGTTCTTC CASSIPGLSYNEQFF
TRBD2 . TRBJ2-7 TRBV11-2 TGTGCCAGCAGCGGGGAGGGCAGCTGGGACGAGCAGTACTTC CASSGEGSWDEQYF
TRBD1 . TRBJ1-4 TRBV5-1 TGCGCCAGCAGCTTTCGCCCGGGACAGGGTGAAAAACTGTTTTTT CASSFRPGQGEKLFF
TRBD1 . TRBJ1-4 TRBV7-8 TGTGCCAGCAGCCTGACAGGGACTAATGAAAAACTGTTTTTT CASSLTGTNEKLFF
TRBD2 . TRBJ2-5 TRBV7-9 TGTGCCAGCACCTTGACTAGCGGAGACCAAGAGACCCAGTACTTC CASTLTSGDQETQYF
TRBD1 few TRBJ2-5 TRBV28 TGTGCCAGCAGTTTAGACCAGGGGGCGGGCGAGACCCAGTACTTC CASSLDQGAGETQYF
. few TRBJ1-2 TRBV6-5 TGTGCCAGCAGTTACTCAGCCAGCCGGAGAGCCGGCTACACCTTC CASSYSASRRAGYTF
TRBD1 few TRBJ1-2 TRBV6-1 TGTGCCAGCAGAGGTGACAGGGGGCAAGGTGGCTACACCTTC CASRGDRGQGGYTF
. . TRBJ2-7 TRBV5-6 TGTGCCAGCAGTCTTGGACAGACCATTACCTACGAGCAGTACTTC CASSLGQTITYEQYF
. . TRBJ2-7 TRBV28 TGTGCCAGCAGTGTCCGGGATCAGCAGTACTTC CASSVRDQQYF
TRBD2 . TRBJ2-1 TRBV4-1 TGCGCCAGCAGCCAAGAAGGGCTAGCGGGAGGTGAGCAGTTCTTC CASSQEGLAGGEQFF
. . TRBJ1-1 TRBV14 TGTGCCAGCAGCCAAGATATTCAGGCCCCGGGGACTGAAGCTTTCTTT CASSQDIQAPGTEAFF
. . TRBJ1-1 TRBV9 TGTGCCAGCAGCGTAGGACAGATCCTAGGAACTGAAGCTTTCTTT CASSVGQILGTEAFF
. . TRBJ2-2 TRBV9 TGTGCCAGCAGCGCTTTCGAGGACACCGGGGAGCTGTTTTTT CASSAFEDTGELFF
. once TRBJ2-7 TRBV6-6 TGTGCCAGCAGACGGGGCTACGAGCAGTACTTC CASRRGYEQYF
TRBD2 . TRBJ2-2 TRBV10-3 TGTGCCATCAGTCTAATGGGACTAGCGGGCCCCGGTGGCGGGGAGCTGTTTTTT CAISLMGLAGPGGGELFF
. . TRBJ1-4 TRBV2 TGTGCCAGCAGTGAAGGGGCAGGAATTAATGAAAAACTGTTTTTT CASSEGAGINEKLFF
. . TRBJ1-1 TRBV27 TGTGCCAGCAGTTTAATCTCTGAACTGGCTGAAGCTTTCTTT CASSLISELAEAFF
TRBD2 . TRBJ2-7 TRBV27 TGTGCCAGCAGTTTTGGGAGGGCCGTGTACGAGCAGTACTTC CASSFGRAVYEQYF
TRBD1 . TRBJ1-2 TRBV5-6 TGTGCCAGCAGCTTGGAGGGGGCGGGTGGCTACACCTTC CASSLEGAGGYTF
. . TRBJ1-2 TRBV2 TGTGCCCTAGGGTACAGGGCGGAGGGCTACACCTTC CALGYRAEGYTF
. few TRBJ2-5 TRBV15 TGTGCCACCAGGGCGCCCGGGACAACCCAAGAGACCCAGTACTTC CATRAPGTTQETQYF
. . TRBJ2-7 TRBV6-5 TGTGCCAGCAGGGAGGGACAGCAGCCCGTTGGACAGTACTTC CASREGQQPVGQYF
. . TRBJ2-2 TRBV7-3 TGTGCCAGCAGCCCTAGCGCCACCGGGGAGCTGTTTTTT CASSPSATGELFF
. . TRBJ2-3 TRBV5-1 TGCGCCAGCAGCGTCGACACCGATACGCAGTATTTT CASSVDTDTQYF
. . TRBJ1-3 TRBV19 TGTGCCAGTAGTACCCGACAGGGAAACACCATATATTTT CASSTRQGNTIYF
TRBD2 few TRBJ2-5 TRBV5-4 TGTGCCAGCAGCCGCCATAGCGGGACCCAAGAGACCCAGTACTTC CASSRHSGTQETQYF
. . TRBJ1-4 TRBV6-6 TGTGCCAGCAGTTACTCGATAGGCAAGGAGGATGAAAAACTGTTTTTT CASSYSIGKEDEKLFF
. few TRBJ1-1 TRBV19 TGTGCCAGTAGTATAAGGGCGGGTAACAGACCTGAAGCTTTCTTT CASSIRAGNRPEAFF
. many TRBJ1-4 TRBV5-6 TGTGCCAGCAGCAGATCAGGGGTTAATGAAAAACTGTTTTTT CASSRSGVNEKLFF
TRBD1 . TRBJ1-2 TRBV19 TGTGCCAGTAGTGCCCAGACAGGGGACGGCTACACCTTC CASSAQTGDGYTF
. . TRBJ2-7 TRBV2 TGTGCCAGCAGTCCGCGCACAGGCGCCTACGTGCAGTACTTC CASSPRTGAYVQYF
TRBD1 . TRBJ1-2 TRBV27 TGTGCCAGCAGCCTGACAGGGGGCGGGGGCTATGGCTACACCTTC CASSLTGGGGYGYTF
TRBD1 . TRBJ2-7 TRBV6-5 TGTGCCATCAACTCCGACAGGGTATCCTACGAGCAGTACTTC CAINSDRVSYEQYF
. . TRBJ2-3 TRBV7-3 TGTGCCAGCAGCTTACCAGGTGGAGGGGCAGATACGCAGTATTTT CASSLPGGGADTQYF
. . TRBJ2-7 TRBV14 TGTGCCAGCAGCCAAGATTCGTCGGTTTCCTACGAGCAGTACTTC CASSQDSSVSYEQYF
. once TRBJ1-1 TRBV28 TGTGCCAGCAGTTTGTATGAAGCTTTCTTT CASSLYEAFF
TRBD2 . TRBJ2-3 TRBV7-3 TGTGCCAGCAGTCAGCTAGCGGGAGGGTCCGATACGCAGTATTTT CASSQLAGGSDTQYF
TRBD1 . TRBJ1-2 TRBV10-3 TGTGCCATCAGTGAGTTAGGGACAGATGGCTACACCTTC CAISELGTDGYTF
TRBD2 . TRBJ2-2 TRBV7-6 TGTGCCAGCAGCTCGGCTAGCGGGAGGGTGAACACCGGGGAGCTGTTTTTT CASSSASGRVNTGELFF
. . TRBJ1-1 TRBV7-9 TGTGCCAGCAGCCCCCTGGGGGGGCCGGTGTTCTCGTCAGCTTTCTTT CASSPLGGPVFSSAFF
TRBD2 few TRBJ2-2 TRBV28 TGTGCCAGCAGTTTAGACCCTAGCGGGAGGAAGAACACCGGGGAGCTGTTTTTT CASSLDPSGRKNTGELFF
. . TRBJ1-5 TRBV28 TGTGCCAGCAGTTCCACCGCGATTCGGGCCCAGCATTTT CASSSTAIRAQHF
TRBD1 . TRBJ1-3 TRBV28 TGTGCCAGCAGGACAGGGTTAACTGGAAACACCATATATTTT CASRTGLTGNTIYF
TRBD1 . TRBJ2-7 TRBV10-1 TGCGCCAGCAGACCTTTCCGGGACAGTGCTCGCGAGCAGTACTTC CASRPFRDSAREQYF